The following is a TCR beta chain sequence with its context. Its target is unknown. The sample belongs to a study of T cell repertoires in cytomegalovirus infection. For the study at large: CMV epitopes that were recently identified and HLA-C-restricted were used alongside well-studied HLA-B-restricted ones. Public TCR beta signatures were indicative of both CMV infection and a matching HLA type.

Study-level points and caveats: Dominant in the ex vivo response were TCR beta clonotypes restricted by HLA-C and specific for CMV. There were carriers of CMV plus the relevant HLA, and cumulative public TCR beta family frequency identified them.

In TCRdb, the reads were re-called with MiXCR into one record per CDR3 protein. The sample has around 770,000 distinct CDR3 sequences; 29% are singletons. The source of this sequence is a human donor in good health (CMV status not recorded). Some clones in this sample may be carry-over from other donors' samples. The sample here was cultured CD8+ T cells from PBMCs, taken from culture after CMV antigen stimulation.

The CDR3 coding sequence is TGTGCCAGCAGTTACCGGGCAGGTGAAGAAGCTTTCTTT. Its translation: CASSYRAGEEAFF. The chain uses TRBV6-2 or TRBV6-3 and TRBJ1-1; D remains unclear. CDR1 MNHEY and CDR2 SVGEGT come from the germline V gene. V lost 2 bases and J 8 bases, leaving 12 bases between the germline ends. This CDR3 region has 13 residues.